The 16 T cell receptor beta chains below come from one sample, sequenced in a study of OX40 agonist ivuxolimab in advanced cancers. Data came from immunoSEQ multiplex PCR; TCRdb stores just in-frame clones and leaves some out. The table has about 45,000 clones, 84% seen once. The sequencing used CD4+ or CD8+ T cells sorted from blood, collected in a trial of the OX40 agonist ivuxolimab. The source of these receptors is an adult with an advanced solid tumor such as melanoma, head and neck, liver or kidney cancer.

This chain's CDR3 is CASSKGLMVWQGRLKDYGYTF. The CDR3 DNA follows: TGTGCCAGCAGCAAAGGATTGATGGTTTGGCAGGGTAGGTTGAAGGACTATGGCTACACCTTC. The rearrangement links TRBV21-1 to TRBJ1-2; the table's D call of TRBD1 was not tested on the DNA. TRBV21-1 is listed as a pseudogene. This CDR3 region has 21 residues.

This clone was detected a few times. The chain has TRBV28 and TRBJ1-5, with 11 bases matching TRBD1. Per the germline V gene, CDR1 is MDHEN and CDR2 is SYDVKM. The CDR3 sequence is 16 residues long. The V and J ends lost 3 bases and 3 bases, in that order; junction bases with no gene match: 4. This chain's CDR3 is CASSFGQGAINQPQHF. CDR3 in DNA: TGTGCCAGCAGTTTCGGACAGGGGGCAATCAATCAGCCCCAGCATTTT.

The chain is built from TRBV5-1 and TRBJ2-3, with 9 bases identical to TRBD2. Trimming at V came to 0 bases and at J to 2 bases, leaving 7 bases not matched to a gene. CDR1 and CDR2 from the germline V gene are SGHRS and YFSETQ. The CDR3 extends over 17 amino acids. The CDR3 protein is CASSLAGGGGPTDTQYF. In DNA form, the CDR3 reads TGCGCCAGCAGCTTGGCGGGCGGGGGGGGCCCCACAGATACGCAGTATTTT.

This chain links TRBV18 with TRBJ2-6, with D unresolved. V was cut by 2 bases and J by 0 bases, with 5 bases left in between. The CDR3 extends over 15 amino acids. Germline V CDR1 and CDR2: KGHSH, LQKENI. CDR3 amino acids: CASSPWSSGANVLTF. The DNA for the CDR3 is TGTGCCAGCTCACCATGGAGCTCTGGGGCCAACGTCCTGACTTTC.

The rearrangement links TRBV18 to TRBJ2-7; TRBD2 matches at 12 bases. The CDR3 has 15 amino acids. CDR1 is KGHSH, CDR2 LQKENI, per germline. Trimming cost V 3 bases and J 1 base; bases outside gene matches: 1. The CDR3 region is CASSPTSGGSYEQYF. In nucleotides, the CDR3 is TGTGCCAGCTCACCGACTAGCGGGGGATCCTACGAGCAGTACTTC.

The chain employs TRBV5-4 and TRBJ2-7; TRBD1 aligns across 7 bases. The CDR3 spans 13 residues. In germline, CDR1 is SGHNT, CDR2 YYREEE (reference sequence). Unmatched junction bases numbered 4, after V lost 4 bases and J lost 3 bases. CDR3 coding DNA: TGTGCCAGCAGCACGCCAGGGGGCTACGAGCAGTACTTC. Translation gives CASSTPGGYEQYF.

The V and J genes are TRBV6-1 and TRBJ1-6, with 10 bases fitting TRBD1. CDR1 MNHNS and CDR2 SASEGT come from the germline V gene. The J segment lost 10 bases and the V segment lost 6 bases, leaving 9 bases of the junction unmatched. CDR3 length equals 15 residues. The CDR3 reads CASRVDRGKVSPLHF. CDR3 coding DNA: TGTGCCAGCAGAGTGGACAGGGGGAAAGTCTCACCCCTCCACTTT.

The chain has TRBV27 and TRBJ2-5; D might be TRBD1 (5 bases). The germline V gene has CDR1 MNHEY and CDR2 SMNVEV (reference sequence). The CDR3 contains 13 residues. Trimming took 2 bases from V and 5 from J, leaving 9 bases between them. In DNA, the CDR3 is TGTGCCAGCAGTTTAGTAGGGGTGGAGACCCAGTACTTC. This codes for CASSLVGVETQYF.

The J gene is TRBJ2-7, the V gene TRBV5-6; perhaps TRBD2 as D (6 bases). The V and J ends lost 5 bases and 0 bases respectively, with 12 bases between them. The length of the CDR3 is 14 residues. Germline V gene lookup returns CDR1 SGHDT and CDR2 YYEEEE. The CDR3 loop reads CASRDGGGSYEQYF. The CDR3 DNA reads TGTGCCAGCAGGGATGGGGGAGGCTCCTACGAGCAGTACTTC.

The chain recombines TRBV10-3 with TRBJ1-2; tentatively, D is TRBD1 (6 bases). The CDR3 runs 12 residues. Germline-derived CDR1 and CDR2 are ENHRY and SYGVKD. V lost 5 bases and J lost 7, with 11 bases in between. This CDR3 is CAISFQGLGYTF. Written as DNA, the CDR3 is TGTGCCATCAGTTTTCAGGGGCTTGGCTACACCTTC.

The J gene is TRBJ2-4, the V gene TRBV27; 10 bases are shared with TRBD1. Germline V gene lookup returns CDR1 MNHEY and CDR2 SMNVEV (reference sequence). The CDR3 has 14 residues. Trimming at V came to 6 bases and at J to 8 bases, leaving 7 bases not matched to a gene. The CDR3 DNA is TGTGCCAGCAGGCCGACAGGGGGCCGGGACATTCAGTACTTC. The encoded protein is CASRPTGGRDIQYF.

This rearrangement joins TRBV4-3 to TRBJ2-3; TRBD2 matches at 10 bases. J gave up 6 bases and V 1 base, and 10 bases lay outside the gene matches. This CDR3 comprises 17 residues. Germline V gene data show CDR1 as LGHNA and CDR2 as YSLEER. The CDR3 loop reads CASSQGRKRGGLDTQYF. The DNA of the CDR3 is TGCGCCAGCAGCCAAGGTAGAAAGCGGGGGGGCCTGGATACGCAGTATTTT.

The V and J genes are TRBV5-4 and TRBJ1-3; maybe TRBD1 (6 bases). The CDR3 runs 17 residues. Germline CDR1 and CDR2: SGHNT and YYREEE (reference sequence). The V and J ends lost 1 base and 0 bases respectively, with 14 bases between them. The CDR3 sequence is CASSLTPGVSSGNTIYF. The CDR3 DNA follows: TGTGCCAGCAGCTTGACCCCAGGGGTCAGCTCTGGAAACACCATATATTTT.

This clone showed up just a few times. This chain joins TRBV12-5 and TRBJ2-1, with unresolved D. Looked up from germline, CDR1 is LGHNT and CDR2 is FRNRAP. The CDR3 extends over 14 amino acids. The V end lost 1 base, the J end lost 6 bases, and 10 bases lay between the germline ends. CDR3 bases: TGTGCTAGTGGTTTGGAAGGACGGCTCAATGAGCAGTTCTTC. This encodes CASGLEGRLNEQFF.

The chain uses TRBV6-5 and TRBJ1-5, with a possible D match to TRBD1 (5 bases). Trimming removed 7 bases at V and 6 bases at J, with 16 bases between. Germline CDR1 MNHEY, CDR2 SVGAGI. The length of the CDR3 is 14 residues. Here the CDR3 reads CASIFWEGFQPQHF. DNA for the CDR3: TGTGCCAGCATTTTTTGGGAGGGGTTTCAGCCCCAGCATTTT.

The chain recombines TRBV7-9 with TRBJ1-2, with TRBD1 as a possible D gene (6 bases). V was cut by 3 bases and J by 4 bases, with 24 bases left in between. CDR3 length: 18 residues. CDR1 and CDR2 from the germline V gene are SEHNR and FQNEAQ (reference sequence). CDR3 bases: TGTGCCAGCAGCTTCAATCCCCCCTTTACAGGGATCATCTATGGCTACACCTTC. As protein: CASSFNPPFTGIIYGYTF.